The entry that follows covers one TCR beta chain sequence. Its antigen is currently unknown. Looked up from germline, CDR1 is SQVTM and CDR2 is ANQGSEA. This CDR3 has 13 residues. V shed 6 bases and J shed 9 bases, with 20 bases lying between them. Presence of unique molecular identifiers characterized the TCR beta cDNA libraries. TCRdb ran MiXCR on the PCR reads and lists one entry per CDR3 protein. Seen here are roughly 580,000 distinct CDR3 sequences, 44% observed once, and the top ten hold 1.5% to 2%. This entry comes from a study of post-analysis software for immune sequencing data. Study-wide context: Recorded disease courses covered relapsing-remitting, secondary progressive and progressive-relapsing multiple sclerosis. Some patients had no subtype annotation. Overall study results and limits: Batch-matched samples strongly co-clustered by F measure. With TRBV5-6, TRBV5-1 and TRBV20-1 included, about five TRBV segments were more frequent in patients than in controls. Normalized Chao1 diversity was significantly lower in multiple sclerosis patients than in controls.

The receptor was derived from a girl aged 5-17 years with multiple sclerosis. V is TRBV29-1 and J is TRBJ1-1; D is perhaps TRBD1 (5 bases). Sequences were obtained from blood. CDR3 in DNA: TGCAGCGTACTATCCCCCAGGGAGCGGAAAGCTTTCTTT. Protein sequence: CSVLSPRERKAFF.